The clone carrying this TCR beta chain was counted a few times. Its antigen is still unknown. The data originate from a study of blood T cells in healthy people across ages. Study-wide context: Template switching retrieved approximately one barcoded beta molecule for each two T cells. Findings of the study overall: Age brought a roughly linear fall in TCR beta diversity measured per million T cells. Changes in expanded clonotypes were possibly confounded, as the CMV status of donors was unknown.

The CDR3 covers 14 residues. V was cut by 2 bases and J by 4 bases, with 12 bases left in between. The germline V gene has CDR1 LGHNA and CDR2 YNFKEQ. A second PCR, run for about 7 to 11 cycles, used a sample-barcoded 5' primer plus a J-beta primer mix. One entry per CDR3 protein, called by TCRdb with MiXCR from the 5' RACE reads. Among around 1.5 million distinct CDR3 sequences listed, approximately 59% were seen once. The chain carries TRBV4-2 and TRBJ2-7; D is unclear. Source material: blood. The receptor was derived from a young man in good health. The CDR3 DNA follows: TGTGCCAGCAGCCAATCCCGGACCCATTACGAGCAGTACTTC. Protein: CASSQSRTHYEQYF.